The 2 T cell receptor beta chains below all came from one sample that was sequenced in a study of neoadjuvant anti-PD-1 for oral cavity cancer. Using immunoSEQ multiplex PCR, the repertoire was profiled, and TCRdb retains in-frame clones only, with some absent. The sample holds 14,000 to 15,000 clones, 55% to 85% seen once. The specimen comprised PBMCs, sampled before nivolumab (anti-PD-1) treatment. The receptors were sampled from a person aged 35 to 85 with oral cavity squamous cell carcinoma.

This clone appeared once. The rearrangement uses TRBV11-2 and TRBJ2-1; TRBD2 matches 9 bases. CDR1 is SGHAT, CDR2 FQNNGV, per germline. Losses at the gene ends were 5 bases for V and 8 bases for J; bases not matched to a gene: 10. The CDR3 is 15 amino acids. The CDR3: CASSAHPGLADEQFF. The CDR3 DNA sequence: TGTGCCAGCAGCGCCCACCCGGGACTAGCCGATGAGCAGTTCTTC.

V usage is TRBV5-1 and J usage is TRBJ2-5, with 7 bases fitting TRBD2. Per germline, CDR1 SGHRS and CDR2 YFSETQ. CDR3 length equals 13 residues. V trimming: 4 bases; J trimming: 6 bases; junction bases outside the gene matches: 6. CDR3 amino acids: CASSLPGGQTQYF. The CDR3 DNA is TGCGCCAGCAGCCTCCCGGGGGGACAGACCCAGTACTTC.